These 27 T cell receptor beta chains share one sample of origin, sequenced in a study of control samples from healthy donors and cancer patients. The repertoire was sequenced with immunoSEQ multiplex PCR; TCRdb's copy has only in-frame clones and lacks some. In the table there are roughly 220,000 clones, roughly 94% of which are singletons. Material for sequencing was blood. The receptors derive from a man between 50 and 59 years old in good health.

This clone was observed once. The genes are TRBV6-5 and TRBJ1-4, with D maybe TRBD1 (6 bases). The V gene's germline CDR1 is MNHEY and CDR2 SVGAGI. The CDR3 runs 14 residues. Deletions cut 6 bases from V and 4 bases from J, with 12 bases between. DNA for the CDR3: TGTGCCAGCAGGATCGGGACACGTAATGAAAAACTGTTTTTT. It specifies CASRIGTRNEKLFF.

In this sample, this clone turned up once. V usage is TRBV6-2 or TRBV6-3 and J usage is TRBJ2-7; D is undetermined. The CDR3 has 12 residues. Germline V gene sequence: CDR1 MNHEY, CDR2 SVGEGT. V was clipped by 4 bases and J by 6 bases, with 10 bases between them. CDR3 in amino acids: CASSSVRREQYF. The CDR3 nucleotides are TGTGCCAGCAGTTCGGTGCGCCGCGAGCAGTACTTC.

The chain employs TRBV11-2 and TRBJ1-6; TRBD1 is a possible D gene (6 bases). Trimming took off 5 bases at V and 10 bases at J, with 18 bases between the two ends. In germline, CDR1 is SGHAT, CDR2 FQNNGV. The CDR3 is 15 residues long. DNA for the CDR3: TGTGCCAGCAGCCTATGGGACAAGGTCGGGTCACCCCTCCACTTT. It encodes CASSLWDKVGSPLHF.

The chain carries TRBV5-1 and TRBJ1-4, with D unclear. V lost 1 base and J 4 bases, leaving 8 bases between the germline ends. CDR3 length equals 14 residues. CDR1 and CDR2 from the germline V gene are SGHRS and YFSETQ. The CDR3 protein is CASSLFRGNEKLFF. CDR3 DNA: TGCGCCAGCAGCTTGTTCCGGGGTAATGAAAAACTGTTTTTT. Filled out from reference TRBV5-1 and TRBJ1-4, the complete variable domain reads KAGVTQTPRYLIKTRGQQVTLSCSPISGHRSVSWYQQTPGQGLQFLFEYFSETQRNKGNFPGRFSGRQFSNSRSEMNVSTLELGDSALYLCASSLFRGNEKLFFGSGTQLSVL.

This clone was detected only once. The chain's CDR3 is CASSYLTSGKETQYF. The CDR3 DNA sequence: TGTGCCAGCAGTTACTTGACTAGCGGAAAAGAGACCCAGTACTTC. The gene calls are TRBV6-5 and TRBJ2-5, with 9 bases identical to TRBD2. The CDR3 loop spans 15 amino acids. Germline CDR1 MNHEY, CDR2 SVGAGI. Trimming at V came to 1 base and at J to 3 bases, leaving 3 bases not matched to a gene.

The chain carries TRBV9 and TRBJ2-5, with 10 bases fitting TRBD2. CDR1 and CDR2 from the germline V gene are SGDLS and YYNGEE. With V trimmed by 2 bases and J by 5 bases, 6 bases remained unmatched. This CDR3 is built from 15 residues. The DNA of the CDR3 is TGTGCCAGCAGCGTTCAGCGGGGGGGATGGGAGACCCAGTACTTC. It codes for CASSVQRGGWETQYF.

The rearrangement joins TRBV4-1 to TRBJ2-5, with D possibly matching TRBD2 (6 bases). The V end was cut by 4 bases, the J end by 2 bases, with 11 bases between. The V gene's germline CDR1 is MGHRA and CDR2 YSYEKL. CDR3 length: 14 residues. This chain's CDR3 is CASSLPGGQETQYF. The CDR3 nucleotides are TGCGCCAGCAGCCTCCCCGGGGGACAAGAGACCCAGTACTTC.

The chain uses TRBV9 and TRBJ1-4; perhaps TRBD1 as D (5 bases). The germline gives CDR1 SGDLS, CDR2 YYNGEE. V lost 3 bases, J lost 6 bases, and 12 bases lay in between. The CDR3 contains 14 residues. CDR3 amino acids: CASSARQLDEKLFF. The DNA of the CDR3 is TGTGCCAGCAGCGCAAGACAGCTTGATGAAAAACTGTTTTTT.

The V call is TRBV24-1, the J call TRBJ2-6; 8 bases are a match to TRBD2. The CDR3 has 18 amino acids. V was pared by 6 bases and J by 1 base, with 10 bases of the junction left unmatched. CDR1 and CDR2 from the germline V gene are KGHDR and SFDVKD. The CDR3 coding sequence is TGTGCCACCAGTTACGGGGGGGGCCTAAGTTCTGGGGCCAACGTCCTGACTTTC. Its translation: CATSYGGGLSSGANVLTF.

The chain joins TRBV18 to TRBJ1-5; 9 bases map to TRBD1. CDR1 and CDR2 from the germline V gene are KGHSH and LQKENI. This CDR3 has 16 residues. J was trimmed by 6 bases and V by 4 bases; bases with no gene match: 10. The CDR3 sequence: CASSHLGTGSVQPQHF. CDR3 coding DNA: TGTGCCAGCTCACATTTAGGGACAGGGAGCGTTCAGCCCCAGCATTTT.

The J gene is TRBJ2-7, the V gene TRBV5-1; TRBD2 might be the D (6 bases). V dropped 8 bases and J dropped 0 bases, with 12 bases sitting between them. This CDR3 has 13 residues. Germline V gives CDR1 SGHRS, CDR2 YFSETQ. CDR3 sequence: CASVGGNSYEQYF. The CDR3 DNA reads TGCGCCAGTGTGGGAGGCAACTCCTACGAGCAGTACTTC.

The chain is built from TRBV7-3 and TRBJ2-2; 8 bases fit TRBD1. CDR1 SGHTA and CDR2 FQGTGA come from the germline V gene. The CDR3 sequence is 16 residues long. V trimming: 4 bases; J trimming: 5 bases; junction bases outside the gene matches: 9. CDR3 sequence reads: CASSYRQGKRTGELFF. The CDR3 coding sequence is TGTGCCAGCAGCTATAGACAGGGGAAACGTACCGGGGAGCTGTTTTTT.

The chain couples TRBV6-5 to TRBJ1-2; 8 nucleotides align to TRBD1. V was pared by 5 bases and J by 0 bases, with 2 bases of the junction left unmatched. CDR3 length: 14 residues. Germline CDR1 reads MNHEY; CDR2 reads SVGAGI. The CDR3 sequence: CASSPTGANYGYTF. For the CDR3, the DNA is TGTGCCAGCAGTCCGACAGGGGCTAACTATGGCTACACCTTC.

The chain couples TRBV4-1 to TRBJ2-6; D is perhaps TRBD1 or TRBD2 (5 bases each). Trimming removed 1 base at V and 4 bases at J, with 8 bases between. This CDR3 has 15 residues. In germline, CDR1 is MGHRA, CDR2 YSYEKL. This chain's CDR3 is CASSQGGPGANVLTF. The CDR3 DNA reads as TGCGCCAGCAGCCAAGGGGGACCCGGGGCCAACGTCCTGACTTTC.

This rearrangement joins TRBV6-4 to TRBJ1-5, with D unclear. Deletions cut 4 bases from V and 4 bases from J, with 8 bases between. CDR1 MRHNA and CDR2 SNTAGT come from the germline V gene. The length of the CDR3 is 13 residues. The CDR3 spells CASSVEGNQPQHF. CDR3 nucleotide sequence: TGTGCCAGCAGTGTGGAGGGAAATCAGCCCCAGCATTTT.

This clone was seen only once. This chain uses TRBV10-3 with TRBJ2-7; D remains ambiguous. V was shortened by 6 bases and J by 6 bases, with 18 bases between the two germline ends. Germline CDR1 ENHRY, CDR2 SYGVKD. There are 14 residues in the CDR3. DNA of the CDR3: TGTGCCATCAGCACCAATTCCGGACGGAGCGAGCAGTACTTC. This gives the protein CAISTNSGRSEQYF.

V gene TRBV4-3 combines with J gene TRBJ2-1, with 9 bases matching TRBD1. Trimming took 7 bases from V and 4 from J; bases not matched to a gene: 8. Germline-derived CDR1 and CDR2 are LGHNA and YSLEER. The CDR3 is made up of 15 amino acids. The CDR3 here is CASITGTGFYNEQFF. The CDR3 nucleotides read TGCGCCAGCATTACCGGGACAGGGTTTTACAATGAGCAGTTCTTC.

The chain carries TRBV7-2 and TRBJ2-5; a weak D match, TRBD1 (6 bases). Trimming removed 4 bases from V and 0 bases from J, with 9 bases in between. The CDR3 runs to 14 residues. Germline V gene sequence: CDR1 SGHTA, CDR2 FQGNSA. The CDR3 loop is CASSWRTDQETQYF. CDR3 sequence (DNA): TGTGCCAGCAGCTGGAGGACAGACCAAGAGACCCAGTACTTC.

J is TRBJ2-5 and V is TRBV7-6; D is possibly TRBD1 or TRBD2 (5 bases each). CDR1 is SGHVS, CDR2 FNYEAQ, per germline. Trimming shortened V by 3 bases and J by 7 bases, and 15 bases separated the two germline ends. The CDR3 contains 14 residues. The CDR3 DNA follows: TGTGCCAGCAGCTTCCAGGGTCGGGAAGGGACCCAGTACTTC. Its protein product is CASSFQGREGTQYF. The complete variable domain, with remaining parts taken from reference TRBV7-6 and TRBJ2-5, reads GAGVSQSPRYKVTKRGQDVALRCDPISGHVSLYWYRQALGQGPEFLTYFNYEAQQDKSGLPNDRFSAERPEGSISTLTIQRTEQRDSAMYRCASSFQGREGTQYFGPGTRLLVL.

The chain is built from TRBV27 and TRBJ2-7, with 8 positions matching TRBD1. V lost 0 bases, J lost 4 bases, and 2 bases stayed unmatched. There are 14 residues in the CDR3. Germline V CDR1 and CDR2: MNHEY, SMNVEV (reference sequence). The DNA of the CDR3 is TGTGCCAGCAGTTTATCGGGACAGGTGTACGAGCAGTACTTC. Its protein is CASSLSGQVYEQYF.

This chain joins TRBV11-2 and TRBJ1-6, with unresolved D. Germline CDR1 is SGHAT and CDR2 is FQNNGV. The CDR3 is 13 residues long. The V end lost 1 base, the J end lost 7 bases, and 5 bases lay between the germline ends. The CDR3 reads CASSLGPNSPLHF. The DNA for the CDR3 is TGTGCCAGCAGCTTAGGGCCCAATTCACCCCTCCACTTT.

The CDR3 nucleotides read TGTGCCAGCAGTTTTTCACAGGGGACCAACACTGAAGCTTTCTTT. Amino acid sequence: CASSFSQGTNTEAFF. The gene calls are TRBV28 and TRBJ1-1, with 7 positions matching TRBD1. Germline CDR1 is MDHEN and CDR2 is SYDVKM. The V gene end was trimmed by 3 bases and the J gene end by 2 bases; junction bases not matched to a gene: 6. This CDR3 has 15 residues.

This clone was seen only once. The rearrangement uses TRBV10-2 and TRBJ2-1, with 8 bases that match TRBD1. Looked up from germline, CDR1 is WSHSY and CDR2 is SAAADI. The CDR3 runs 14 residues. The trim removed 6 bases at V and 3 bases at J, leaving 4 bases unmatched. The CDR3 DNA follows: TGCGCCAGCAGCGTCGACAGGGGCTACAATGAGCAGTTCTTC. Translation: CASSVDRGYNEQFF.

V usage is TRBV28 and J usage is TRBJ1-5; TRBD1 matches at 8 bases. The trim removed 5 bases at V and 5 bases at J, leaving 8 bases unmatched. This CDR3 has 15 amino acids. Germline V gives CDR1 MDHEN, CDR2 SYDVKM. The CDR3 sequence is CASSPITGGDQPQHF. In DNA, the CDR3 is TGTGCCAGCAGTCCAATTACAGGGGGGGATCAGCCCCAGCATTTT. Together with reference TRBV28 and TRBJ1-5, the CDR3 gives the full variable domain: DVKVTQSSRYLVKRTGEKVFLECVQDMDHENMFWYRQDPGLGLRLIYFSYDVKMKEKGDIPEGYSVSREKKERFSLILESASTNQTSMYLCASSPITGGDQPQHFGDGTRLSIL.

The gene calls are TRBV30 and TRBJ1-2; D gene uncertain. Germline V gives CDR1 GTSNPN, CDR2 SVGIG (reference sequence). V shed 4 bases and J shed 6 bases, with 15 bases lying between them. The CDR3 is made up of 13 amino acids. The CDR3 DNA reads TGTGCCTGGATAAGTGAACGATCTCATGGCTACACCTTC. The encoded protein is CAWISERSHGYTF.

The rearrangement links TRBV18 to TRBJ1-1, with no clear D. Per the germline V gene, CDR1 is KGHSH and CDR2 is LQKENI. V lost 4 bases, J lost 3 bases, and 9 bases lay in between. This CDR3 spans 13 amino acids. CDR3 sequence reads: CASSRTEYTEAFF. CDR3 bases: TGTGCCAGCTCACGTACAGAGTACACTGAAGCTTTCTTT.

The V call is TRBV7-2, the J call TRBJ1-5; tentative D call: TRBD1 (5 bases). The CDR3 contains 16 residues. Germline lookup yields CDR1 SGHTA and CDR2 FQGNSA. Trimming left V 2 bases short and J 0 bases short, with 11 bases between. The CDR3: CASSLNFRGSNQPQHF. CDR3 nucleotides: TGTGCCAGCAGCTTAAATTTTAGGGGTAGCAATCAGCCCCAGCATTTT.